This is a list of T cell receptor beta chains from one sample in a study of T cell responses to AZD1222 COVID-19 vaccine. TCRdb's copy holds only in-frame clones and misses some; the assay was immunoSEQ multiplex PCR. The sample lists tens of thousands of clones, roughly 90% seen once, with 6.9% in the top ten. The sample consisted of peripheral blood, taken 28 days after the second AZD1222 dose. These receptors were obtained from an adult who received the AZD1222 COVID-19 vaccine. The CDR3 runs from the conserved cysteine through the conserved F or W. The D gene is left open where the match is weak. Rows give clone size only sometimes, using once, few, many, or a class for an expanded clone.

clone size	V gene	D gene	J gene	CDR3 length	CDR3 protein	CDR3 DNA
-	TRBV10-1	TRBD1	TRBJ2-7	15	CASTRTGREDYEQYF	TGCGCCAGCACCAGGACAGGGCGAGAGGATTACGAGCAGTACTTC
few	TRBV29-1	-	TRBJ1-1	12	CSVGGLRTEAFF	TGCAGCGTTGGAGGGTTACGGACTGAAGCTTTCTTT
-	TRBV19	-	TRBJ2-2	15	CASSIGTWDTGELFF	TGTGCCAGTAGTATCGGCACGTGGGACACCGGGGAGCTGTTTTTT
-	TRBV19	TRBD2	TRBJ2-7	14	CASSVTSGTYEQYF	TGTGCCAGTAGTGTGACTAGCGGAACCTACGAGCAGTACTTC
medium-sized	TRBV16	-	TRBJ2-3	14	CASSRDIPTDTQYF	TGTGCCAGCAGCCGCGACATCCCCACAGATACGCAGTATTTT
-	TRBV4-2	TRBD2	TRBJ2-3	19	CASSQHVTSGSGGTDTQYF	TGTGCCAGCAGCCAACACGTGACTAGCGGGAGTGGGGGGACAGATACGCAGTATTTT
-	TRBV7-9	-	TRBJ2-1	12	CASSPIGYEQFF	TGTGCCAGCAGCCCCATAGGTTATGAGCAGTTCTTC
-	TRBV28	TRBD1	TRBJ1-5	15	CASSPRQGVYQPQHF	TGTGCCAGCAGTCCGAGACAGGGGGTGTACCAGCCCCAGCATTTT
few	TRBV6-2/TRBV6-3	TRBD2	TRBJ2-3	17	CASSRGLAGSRADTQYF	TGTGCCAGCAGCCGGGGACTAGCGGGAAGTCGGGCAGATACGCAGTATTTT
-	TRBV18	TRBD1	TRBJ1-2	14	CASSPFRQGKGYTF	TGTGCCAGCTCACCATTTCGACAGGGGAAAGGCTACACCTTC
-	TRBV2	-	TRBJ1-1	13	CASSFQGSTEAFF	TGTGCCAGCAGCTTCCAGGGGAGCACTGAAGCTTTCTTT
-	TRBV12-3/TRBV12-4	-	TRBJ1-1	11	CASSTRDGTFF	TGTGCCAGCAGCACCAGGGACGGGACTTTCTTT
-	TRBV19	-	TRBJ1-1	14	CASSSIRVNTEAFF	TGTGCCAGTAGTTCCATCAGGGTGAACACTGAAGCTTTCTTT
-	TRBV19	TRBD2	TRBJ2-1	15	CASSPLGLAPNEQFF	TGTGCCAGTAGTCCGCTGGGACTAGCCCCAAATGAGCAGTTCTTC
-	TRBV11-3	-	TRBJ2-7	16	CASRSYRLGRSDEQYF	TGTGCCAGCAGGTCTTACCGATTGGGTAGAAGCGACGAGCAGTACTTC
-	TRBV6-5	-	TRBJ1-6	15	CASSYYTGNNSPLHF	TGTGCCAGCAGTTACTATACCGGAAATAATTCACCCCTCCACTTT
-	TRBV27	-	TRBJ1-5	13	CASSQQNNQPQHF	TGTGCCAGCAGCCAACAAAATAATCAGCCCCAGCATTTT
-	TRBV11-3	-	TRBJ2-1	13	CALFLALYNEQFF	TGTGCCCTTTTCCTGGCCCTCTACAATGAGCAGTTCTTC
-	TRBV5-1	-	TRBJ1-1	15	CASSLIVGGNTEAFF	TGCGCCAGCAGCTTGATCGTGGGGGGGAACACTGAAGCTTTCTTT
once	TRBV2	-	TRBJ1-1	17	CASSDPVPQGPEDEAFF	TGTGCCAGCAGTGACCCTGTCCCGCAGGGGCCGGAGGATGAAGCTTTCTTT
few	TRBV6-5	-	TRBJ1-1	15	CASSYSGGGRAEAFF	TGTGCCAGCAGTTACTCGGGAGGGGGAAGGGCTGAAGCTTTCTTT
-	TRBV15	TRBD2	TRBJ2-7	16	CATSRAGTSGRDEQYF	TGTGCCACCAGCAGAGCCGGGACTAGCGGGAGGGACGAGCAGTACTTC
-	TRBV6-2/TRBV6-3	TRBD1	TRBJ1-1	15	CASSYPDRVYTEAFF	TGTGCCAGCAGTTACCCAGACAGGGTGTACACTGAAGCTTTCTTT
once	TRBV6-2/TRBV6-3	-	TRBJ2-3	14	CASSSTGVTDTQYF	TGTGCCAGCAGTTCTACGGGAGTCACAGATACGCAGTATTTT
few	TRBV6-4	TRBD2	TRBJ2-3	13	CASSGRATDTQYF	TGTGCCAGCAGCGGGAGGGCCACAGATACGCAGTATTTT
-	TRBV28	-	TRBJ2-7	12	CASSETRDWPSF	TGTGCCAGCAGTGAAACCCGGGACTGGCCTAGCTTC
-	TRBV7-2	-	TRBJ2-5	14	CASSVFGQQETQYF	TGTGCCAGCAGCGTCTTCGGTCAGCAAGAGACCCAGTACTTC
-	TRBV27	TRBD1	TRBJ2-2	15	CASSWDSLVPGELFF	TGTGCCAGCAGTTGGGACAGTCTGGTGCCCGGGGAGCTGTTTTTT
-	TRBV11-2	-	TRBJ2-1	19	CASSLIPGGQGGGMNEQFF	TGTGCCAGCAGCTTAATACCCGGAGGCCAGGGGGGCGGTATGAATGAGCAGTTCTTC
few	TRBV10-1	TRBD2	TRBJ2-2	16	CASSEISRERPGELFF	TGCGCCAGCAGTGAAATTTCGCGGGAGAGGCCCGGGGAGCTGTTTTTT
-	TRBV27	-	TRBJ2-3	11	CASTRGDTQYF	TGTGCCAGCACCCGGGGGGATACGCAGTATTTT
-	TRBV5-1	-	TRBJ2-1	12	CASSLEYWEQFF	TGCGCCAGCAGCTTGGAGTACTGGGAGCAGTTCTTC
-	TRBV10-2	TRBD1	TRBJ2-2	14	CATLTGAYTGELFF	TGCGCCACCCTGACAGGGGCCTACACCGGGGAGCTGTTTTTT
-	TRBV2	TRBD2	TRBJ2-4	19	CASSTIWGTSGRAKNIQYF	TGTGCCAGCAGCACAATTTGGGGGACTAGCGGGAGGGCCAAAAACATTCAGTACTTC
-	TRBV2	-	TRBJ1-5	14	CASSVGRGNQPQHF	TGTGCCAGCAGTGTCGGAAGGGGCAATCAGCCCCAGCATTTT
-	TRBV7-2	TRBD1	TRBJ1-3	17	CASSLAGTGLSGNTIYF	TGTGCCAGCAGCTTAGCGGGGACAGGGTTATCTGGAAACACCATATATTTT
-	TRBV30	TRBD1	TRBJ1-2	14	CAWREQTGNYGYTF	TGTGCCTGGAGAGAACAGACAGGGAACTATGGCTACACCTTC